The rows below give T cell receptor beta chains drawn from one sample of a study of shared clonotypes between healthy human individuals. Produced via immunoSEQ multiplex PCR; TCRdb's table is partial and in-frame only. The sample yields around 1,900,000 clones, 93% seen once. Sequenced: naive CD8+ T cells from PBMCs. The receptors were sampled from a man aged 18 to 29 in good health. Some clones in this sample may be carry-over from other donors' samples. The CDR3 runs from the conserved cysteine through the conserved F or W.

>TRBV25-1
CASSELAGEETQYF
>TRBV28
CASRGISYNEQFF
>TRBV13
CASSSRTGGWYEQYF
>TRBV28
CASSLHQAYNEQFF
>TRBV29-1
CSARTGGLEGPQHF
>TRBV6-5
CASSYRDWSNTGELFF
>TRBV29-1
CSVEDLAAAEAFF
>TRBV27
CASSLGGGHPGGQPQHF
>TRBV6-1
CASRGDWAMNTEAFF
>TRBV7-9
CASSYWTGPNTGELFF
>TRBV7-9
CASSLPWGASTGLETQYF
>TRBV6-5
CASSLTAYYEQYF
>TRBV15
CATSSRMGSGDVLTF
>TRBV19
CASSIDGPSYEQYF
>TRBV19
CASTPFERSEKLFF
>TRBV19
CASGLGTGFYFF
>TRBV4-2
CASSQGSEKVPGELFF
>TRBV6-5
CASSDSDRVDGYTF
>TRBV7-2
CASSLGYGRAGADTQYF
>TRBV11-2
CASSFSRRLGAFF
>TRBV28
CASSPPATGGRIYNSNQPQHF
>TRBV6-5
CASSYSKYSYGYTF
>TRBV27
CASTSQGELYEQYF
>TRBV9
CASSVGDRDVGYTF
>TRBV15
CATSRAGNYIHEQFF
>TRBV2
CASIGVPGESTAYEQYF
>TRBV5-6
CASSSVVRRDRGSYEQYF
>TRBV6-5
CASGGPFYEQYF
>TRBV5-4
CASSFAGANEQYF
>TRBV5-1
CASSLEGVRTDTQYF
>TRBV29-1
CSVWRGAGTHNEQFF
>TRBV7-8
CASSSGTGVGNTIYF
>TRBV6-5
CASQTGTGTYEQYF
>TRBV12-5
CASGLVGPLGGLLTEAFF
>TRBV19
CASMEGGSYNEQFF
>TRBV27
CASSFGTGINIQYF
>TRBV6-6
CASSSQPEAFF
>TRBV27
CASTARGRETQYF
>TRBV27
CASSLSGGPELFF
>TRBV7-9
CASRPGPNEQFF
>TRBV29-1
CSVAGGVGNEQFF
>TRBV19
CASKAGGELLEKLFF